These T cell receptor beta chains were read from a single sample in a study of regulatory T cells in long-lasting Graves disease. Each CDR3 protein gets one entry after TCRdb re-called the multiplex PCR reads with MiXCR. The sample shows 400,000 to 450,000 distinct CDR3 sequences, 23% of them seen only once. The material was peripheral blood mononuclear cells (PBMCs), obtained when the disease was refractory, from a patient treated with antithyroid drugs. The receptors stem from a female donor with Graves disease. Each CDR3 is given with its conserved first and last residue. A D gene is named only where the DNA matches it firmly. The size of a clone is reported for some rows only, either as once, few or many, or as a class for expanded clones.

d_gene	v_gene	abundance	j_gene	CDR3nt	CDR3aa
.	TRBV30	many	TRBJ2-5	TGTGCCTGGAGTGTCGGGGAGACCCAGTACTTC	CAWSVGETQYF
.	TRBV19	few	TRBJ1-5	TGTGCCAGTAGTTCGGACACAAGCTACAATCAGCCCCAGCATTTT	CASSSDTSYNQPQHF
TRBD1	TRBV19	.	TRBJ1-3	TGTGCCACCCAGAAAGAGACAGGGGGCTCAAACACCATATATTTT	CATQKETGGSNTIYF
.	TRBV12-3/TRBV12-4	many	TRBJ2-5	TGTGCCAGCAGGGGGGGTGGGGAGACCCAGTACTTC	CASRGGGETQYF
.	TRBV6-2/TRBV6-3	.	TRBJ1-2	TGTGCCAGCAGTTACCGGGCAGGGAGCGACTATGGCTACACCTTC	CASSYRAGSDYGYTF
TRBD1	TRBV6-1	.	TRBJ1-2	TGTGCCAGCAGTAACCCGCAGGGGGGAGATGGCTACACCTTC	CASSNPQGGDGYTF
.	TRBV7-3	many	TRBJ2-7	TGTGCCAGCAGCTTATTCAGGGGCTACGAGCAGTACTTC	CASSLFRGYEQYF
TRBD1	TRBV7-2	few	TRBJ2-1	TGTGCCAGCAGCTTGACAGGGTTAAGGGATGAGCAGTTCTTC	CASSLTGLRDEQFF
TRBD1	TRBV6-1	.	TRBJ1-2	TGTGCCAGCAGGAGCGCCGGACAGGGTAGCTATGGCTACACCTTC	CASRSAGQGSYGYTF
.	TRBV6-5	.	TRBJ1-1	TGTGCCAGCAGTTGGAGGAACACTGAAGCTTTCTTT	CASSWRNTEAFF
TRBD1	TRBV20-1	many	TRBJ2-7	TGCAGTGCAGAAAGGGGGCATCTCGAGCAGTACTTC	CSAERGHLEQYF
.	TRBV12-3/TRBV12-4	many	TRBJ2-7	TGTGCCAGCAGTTTTTTGGGACATCCAAGCTCCTACGAGCAGTACTTC	CASSFLGHPSSYEQYF
.	TRBV6-2/TRBV6-3	.	TRBJ1-4	TGTGCCAGCAGTTACTCATCCCGAGATGAAAAACTGTTTTTT	CASSYSSRDEKLFF
.	TRBV4-2	.	TRBJ2-5	TGTGCCAGCAGCCAATCGGCAGGGAGGGAGACCCAGTACTTC	CASSQSAGRETQYF
.	TRBV7-6	.	TRBJ1-4	TGTGCCAGCAGCTTAGCGCCAAGGGGTTCGCCTAATGAAAAACTGTTTTTT	CASSLAPRGSPNEKLFF
.	TRBV20-1	.	TRBJ2-5	TGCAGTGCGCACGGGACGCCGAGGAATCTTACGGAGACCCAGTACTTC	CSAHGTPRNLTETQYF
.	TRBV12-3/TRBV12-4	many	TRBJ2-7	TGTGCCAGCAGAGTAGGTACGGCCCAGCAGTACTTC	CASRVGTAQQYF
.	TRBV10-3	few	TRBJ2-2	TGTGCCATCAGTGATCCGGGAGCCCTCACCGGGGAGCTGTTTTTT	CAISDPGALTGELFF
TRBD1	TRBV15	.	TRBJ2-7	TGTGCCACCAGCTCACCGGGACAGGGGAAGAACTTC	CATSSPGQGKNF
.	TRBV19	many	TRBJ1-2	TGTGCCAGTACGGCGGGGAGGACAAACTATGGCTACACCTTC	CASTAGRTNYGYTF